The rows below give T cell receptor beta chains drawn from one sample of a study of identical twins. Via MiXCR, TCRdb re-called the 5' RACE reads, giving one row per CDR3 protein. The table includes 500,000 to 550,000 distinct CDR3 sequences, 20% to 25% detected once. Another study also made use of these data, one on T cells expressing NK-cell markers.

The sample consisted of CD4+ T cells sorted from blood. The receptor source for this set is a woman aged 18-29 years in good health. The CDR3 runs from the conserved cysteine through the conserved F or W. D genes are given only for firm matches. Not all rows give a size; the values are once, few, many and, for expanded clones, a class.

J gene	clone size	D gene	V gene	CDR3 protein	CDR3 DNA
TRBJ2-1	-	-	TRBV6-5	CASSYSWGAGEQFF	TGTGCCAGCAGTTACTCTTGGGGGGCAGGTGAGCAGTTCTTC
TRBJ2-5	-	-	TRBV20-1	CSASRVGGETQYF	TGCAGTGCTAGTAGGGTGGGAGGAGAGACCCAGTACTTC
TRBJ2-1	-	-	TRBV10-3	CAIRESGRNEQFF	TGTGCCATCAGGGAATCAGGGAGGAATGAGCAGTTCTTC
TRBJ2-3	-	TRBD1	TRBV5-5	CASSTETGHLTDTQYF	TGTGCCAGCAGCACGGAGACAGGGCATCTGACAGATACGCAGTATTTT
TRBJ2-7	-	TRBD2	TRBV4-3	CASSQDLDGRAPYEQYF	TGCGCCAGCAGCCAAGACCTCGATGGGAGGGCACCGTACGAGCAGTACTTC
TRBJ1-1	-	-	TRBV7-9	CASSVQTGIGTEAFF	TGTGCCAGCAGCGTACAAACAGGGATTGGCACTGAAGCTTTCTTT
TRBJ2-2	-	TRBD2	TRBV7-9	CASSLNSGSFTGELFF	TGTGCCAGCAGCTTAAATAGCGGGAGTTTCACCGGGGAGCTGTTTTTT
TRBJ2-1	-	-	TRBV27	CASSLYTGRAYNEQFF	TGTGCCAGCAGTTTATATACAGGGAGGGCCTACAATGAGCAGTTCTTC
TRBJ2-1	-	TRBD2	TRBV7-2	CASSLLLAGGGEQFF	TGTGCCAGCAGCTTATTACTAGCGGGAGGGGGGGAGCAGTTCTTC
TRBJ2-7	-	TRBD2	TRBV20-1	CSARDKKRGGYEQYF	TGCAGTGCTAGAGATAAAAAGCGGGGAGGCTACGAGCAGTACTTC
TRBJ2-7	few	-	TRBV18	CASSPFEQYF	TGTGCCAGCTCACCTTTCGAGCAGTACTTC
TRBJ1-2	-	-	TRBV2	CASRRDLNGYTF	TGTGCCAGCAGGCGGGATTTAAATGGCTACACCTTC
TRBJ1-1	-	TRBD1	TRBV6-2/TRBV6-3	CASRGDRVGAFF	TGTGCCAGCAGAGGGGACAGGGTCGGAGCTTTCTTT
TRBJ1-1	few	-	TRBV5-1	CASRLEGTEAFF	TGCGCCAGCAGACTCGAGGGCACTGAAGCTTTCTTT
TRBJ1-5	-	TRBD1	TRBV19	CASSLRGTGYSNQPQHF	TGTGCCAGTAGTTTAAGGGGGACAGGGTATAGCAATCAGCCCCAGCATTTT
TRBJ2-2	few	-	TRBV10-3	CAISRFSNTGELFF	TGTGCCATCAGTAGATTCTCGAACACCGGGGAGCTGTTTTTT
TRBJ2-1	-	TRBD1	TRBV7-9	CASSFGQGDNEQFF	TGTGCCAGCAGCTTTGGACAGGGGGACAATGAGCAGTTCTTC
TRBJ1-3	few	-	TRBV12-3/TRBV12-4	CASSLIFVTGGRNTIYF	TGTGCCAGCAGTTTAATTTTTGTAACAGGTGGGAGAAACACCATATATTTT
TRBJ2-7	-	-	TRBV20-1	CSAVQGTPRVYEQYF	TGCAGTGCTGTCCAAGGGACACCGAGAGTCTACGAGCAGTACTTC
TRBJ2-5	few	TRBD1	TRBV6-2/TRBV6-3	CASSPRTGSPQETQYF	TGTGCCAGCAGCCCGAGGACAGGGTCCCCCCAAGAGACCCAGTACTTC
TRBJ1-3	-	-	TRBV21-1	CASSSVMRGGFSGNTIYF	TGTGCCAGCAGCAGTGTTATGAGGGGAGGATTCTCTGGAAACACCATATATTTT
TRBJ2-3	-	-	TRBV11-2	CASSFTRTDTQYF	TGTGCCAGCAGCTTCACACGCACAGATACGCAGTATTTT
TRBJ2-1	-	-	TRBV3-1	CASSQEQLGQFF	TGTGCCAGCAGCCAAGAGCAGCTCGGGCAGTTCTTC
TRBJ2-2	-	-	TRBV5-1	CASSLQRNTGELFF	TGCGCCAGCAGCTTACAGAGGAACACCGGGGAGCTGTTTTTT
TRBJ2-3	-	-	TRBV20-1	CSALESTSTDTQYF	TGCAGTGCCCTTGAGAGCACTAGCACAGATACGCAGTATTTT
TRBJ1-2	-	-	TRBV12-3/TRBV12-4	CASSTQQGNYGYTF	TGTGCCAGCAGTACCCAACAGGGAAACTATGGCTACACCTTC
TRBJ2-1	-	-	TRBV7-8	CASRAIRGIDNEQFF	TGTGCCAGCCGGGCGATTCGGGGGATCGACAATGAGCAGTTCTTC
TRBJ1-1	few	TRBD1	TRBV5-1	CASSQKTGQGWVEAFF	TGCGCCAGCAGCCAGAAGACGGGACAGGGTTGGGTCGAAGCTTTCTTT
TRBJ1-4	-	TRBD1	TRBV20-1	CSARDTGGPEKLFF	TGCAGTGCTAGAGATACAGGGGGACCTGAAAAACTGTTTTTT
TRBJ2-4	few	-	TRBV5-1	CASSLWGQGKNIQYF	TGCGCCAGCAGCTTGTGGGGTCAGGGCAAAAACATTCAGTACTTC
TRBJ2-1	few	TRBD2	TRBV11-2	CASSLVSLGGSYNEQFF	TGTGCCAGCAGCTTAGTTTCCCTGGGAGGGTCCTACAATGAGCAGTTCTTC
TRBJ2-2	-	-	TRBV29-1	CSVELRPLTGELFF	TGCAGCGTTGAACTCCGGCCCCTCACCGGGGAGCTGTTTTTT
TRBJ1-1	few	TRBD1	TRBV20-1	CSASKQGLNTEAFF	TGCAGTGCTTCTAAACAGGGGCTGAACACTGAAGCTTTCTTT
TRBJ1-4	-	-	TRBV12-3/TRBV12-4	CASSLRVPNEKLFF	TGTGCCAGCAGTTTGAGGGTGCCTAATGAAAAACTGTTTTTT
TRBJ2-1	-	-	TRBV20-1	CSARDRLGIHEQFF	TGCAGTGCTAGAGATCGTCTAGGTATTCATGAGCAGTTCTTC
TRBJ2-1	few	TRBD2	TRBV15	CATSRALGTGGSEQFF	TGTGCCACCAGCAGAGCCCTAGGGACGGGAGGGAGTGAGCAGTTCTTC
TRBJ2-1	-	TRBD2	TRBV20-1	CSISSGRAIRSYNEQFF	TGCAGTATATCCAGCGGGAGGGCCATTAGGTCCTACAATGAGCAGTTCTTC
TRBJ2-4	many	-	TRBV4-3	CASSQGITENIQYF	TGCGCCAGCAGCCAAGGAATCACAGAAAACATTCAGTACTTC
TRBJ1-5	-	-	TRBV20-1	CSARVSGPQHF	TGCAGTGCTAGAGTCTCCGGGCCCCAGCATTTT
TRBJ2-3	few	-	TRBV12-3/TRBV12-4	CASTQGITQYF	TGTGCCAGCACTCAGGGGATAACGCAGTATTTT
TRBJ2-2	few	-	TRBV9	CASSVRTPSSNTGELFF	TGTGCCAGCAGCGTGAGAACTCCTTCCTCGAACACCGGGGAGCTGTTTTTT
TRBJ1-3	-	-	TRBV7-2	CASSVPETDSGNTIYF	TGTGCCAGCAGCGTCCCTGAGACGGACTCTGGAAACACCATATATTTT
TRBJ1-5	few	TRBD1	TRBV12-3/TRBV12-4	CASSETGNQPQHF	TGTGCCAGCAGCGAGACAGGGAATCAGCCCCAGCATTTT
TRBJ2-3	few	TRBD2	TRBV10-3	CAISYTSGVADTQYF	TGTGCCATCAGCTATACTAGCGGGGTCGCAGATACGCAGTATTTT
TRBJ1-2	-	-	TRBV6-6	CASSYTGYTF	TGTGCCAGCAGTTATACAGGCTACACCTTC
TRBJ2-5	few	-	TRBV20-1	CSARRGGPGETQYF	TGCAGTGCTAGGAGAGGGGGTCCTGGGGAGACCCAGTACTTC
TRBJ2-7	-	TRBD2	TRBV20-1	CSARDPSGSVSYEQYF	TGCAGTGCTAGAGATCCCAGCGGGAGTGTCTCCTACGAGCAGTACTTC